Listed below are T cell receptor beta chains from one sample, sequenced in a study of OX40 agonist ivuxolimab in advanced cancers. TCRdb keeps only in-frame clones here, not all; method: immunoSEQ multiplex PCR. The repertoire holds tens of thousands of clones, with about 93% as singletons. Specimen: CD4+ or CD8+ T cells sorted from blood, collected in a trial of the OX40 agonist ivuxolimab. These receptor sequences come from an adult with an advanced solid tumor such as melanoma, head and neck, liver or kidney cancer. The CDR3 runs from the conserved cysteine through the conserved F or W. The D gene is left open where the match is weak. Rows may omit the clone size; those that give it use once, few, many or a size class.

size	V	J	D	CDR3	DNA
.	TRBV9	TRBJ2-3	TRBD1	CASSVPSTGGADTQYF	TGTGCCAGCAGCGTTCCATCGACAGGGGGGGCAGATACGCAGTATTTT
few	TRBV19	TRBJ1-1	TRBD1	CASNYDRETEAFF	TGTGCCAGTAATTACGACAGGGAAACTGAAGCTTTCTTT
.	TRBV15	TRBJ2-7	.	CATREGPYEQYF	TGTGCCACCAGGGAAGGTCCCTACGAGCAGTACTTC
.	TRBV27	TRBJ1-1	.	CASSLTDVMNTEAFF	TGTGCCAGCAGTTTAACCGACGTCATGAACACTGAAGCTTTCTTT
.	TRBV13	TRBJ2-5	TRBD2	CASSLLAGGVETQYF	TGTGCCAGCAGCTTACTAGCGGGAGGGGTAGAGACCCAGTACTTC
.	TRBV27	TRBJ2-5	TRBD2	CASSPELHWTSGQETQYF	TGTGCCAGCAGTCCTGAACTCCACTGGACTAGCGGGCAAGAGACCCAGTACTTC
once	TRBV5-5	TRBJ2-7	.	CASSRGRTATTYEQYF	TGTGCCAGCAGCCGGGGACGTACGGCCACTACCTACGAGCAGTACTTC
.	TRBV7-9	TRBJ1-1	.	CASSLGYEKGQMNTEAFF	TGTGCCAGCAGCTTAGGGTATGAAAAGGGACAAATGAACACTGAAGCTTTCTTT
.	TRBV23-1	TRBJ2-1	TRBD2	CASIGLAEAPFNEQFF	TGCGCCAGCATAGGACTAGCGGAGGCTCCTTTCAATGAGCAGTTCTTC
.	TRBV5-1	TRBJ1-6	TRBD1	CASRIGTGEYSPLHF	TGCGCCAGCAGAATCGGGACAGGGGAATATTCACCCCTCCACTTT
.	TRBV10-3	TRBJ1-1	TRBD1	CAISGQVTTGDTEAFF	TGTGCCATCAGTGGCCAAGTTACGACAGGGGACACTGAAGCTTTCTTT
.	TRBV7-9	TRBJ2-7	TRBD1	CASSSNRDRGTYEQYF	TGTGCCAGCAGCTCAAACCGGGACAGGGGTACCTACGAGCAGTACTTC
.	TRBV4-1	TRBJ1-2	.	CASSQVRGKGSVYGYTF	TGCGCCAGCAGCCAAGTGAGGGGGAAGGGGTCTGTCTATGGCTACACCTTC
.	TRBV5-4	TRBJ2-6	.	CASSLSGANVLTF	TGTGCCAGCAGCTTGTCAGGGGCCAACGTCCTGACTTTC
.	TRBV4-1	TRBJ1-2	.	CASSQVKGPYGYTF	TGCGCCAGCAGCCAAGTGAAGGGGCCCTATGGCTACACCTTC
.	TRBV25-1	TRBJ1-1	TRBD1	CASSVTGTTEAFF	TGTGCCAGCAGTGTGACAGGGACGACTGAAGCTTTCTTT
once	TRBV29-1	TRBJ2-7	TRBD1	CSVAARGSYEQYF	TGCAGCGTTGCGGCCAGGGGGTCCTACGAGCAGTACTTC
.	TRBV4-3	TRBJ1-2	.	CASSQDLAGVYYGYTF	TGCGCCAGCAGCCAAGATCTGGCGGGGGTGTACTATGGCTACACCTTC
.	TRBV2	TRBJ1-2	.	CASRWGGAEGYTF	TGTGCCAGCAGGTGGGGGGGCGCGGAGGGCTACACCTTC
.	TRBV9	TRBJ2-7	.	CASSVGVGSEQYF	TGTGCCAGCAGCGTAGGGGTCGGCAGCGAGCAGTACTTC
.	TRBV28	TRBJ2-1	TRBD1	CASSSSGTGYNEQFF	TGTGCCAGCAGTTCCTCCGGGACAGGGTACAATGAGCAGTTCTTC
.	TRBV27	TRBJ2-7	.	CASSSGGLYVGQYF	TGTGCCAGCAGTTCAGGTGGACTCTATGTCGGGCAGTACTTC
.	TRBV5-6	TRBJ2-5	.	CASSPGFGGQQETQYF	TGTGCCAGCAGCCCAGGGTTTGGGGGTCAACAAGAGACCCAGTACTTC
.	TRBV4-3	TRBJ1-1	.	CASSQDSSGTEAFF	TGCGCCAGCAGCCAAGATTCTAGTGGCACTGAAGCTTTCTTT
few	TRBV9	TRBJ1-1	TRBD1	CASSVEGRGDEAFF	TGTGCCAGCAGCGTAGAGGGCAGGGGGGATGAAGCTTTCTTT
once	TRBV7-9	TRBJ2-1	.	CASSLEIEQFF	TGTGCCAGCAGCTTAGAGATTGAGCAGTTCTTC
.	TRBV28	TRBJ2-1	.	CASSLGFNEQFF	TGTGCCAGCAGTTTAGGTTTCAATGAGCAGTTCTTC